Listed here is a single T cell receptor (beta chain). Clones were sequenced by immunoSEQ multiplex PCR, and TCRdb holds only the in-frame ones, with some missing. The sample yields about 33,000 clones, roughly 90% seen once. This record belongs to a study of preoperative IRX-2 immunotherapy in early breast cancer. The treatment here: preoperative locoregional IRX-2 cytokine immunotherapy. Preoperative locoregional IRX-2 cytokine immunotherapy was tested in the phase Ib source study. Trimming removed 0 bases from V and 8 bases from J; junction bases left unmatched: 8. Germline assignment: CDR1 LGHNT and CDR2 FRNRAP. CDR3 length: 17 residues.

This TCR was sampled from a human donor with breast cancer. The sequenced sample was tumor tissue, obtained after IRX-2 immunotherapy. The chain recombines TRBV12-5 with TRBJ1-6; 9 bases are shared with TRBD1. This chain's CDR3 is CASGLVSGTGIHSPLHF. Here the CDR3 DNA reads TGTGCTAGTGGTTTGGTCTCCGGGACAGGGATACATTCACCCCTCCACTTT.